The 13 T cell receptor beta chains below were found in one sample sequenced in a study of blood T cells in healthy people across ages. A J-beta primer mix and a sample-barcoded 5' primer were used in a second PCR of roughly 7 to 12 cycles. Via MiXCR, TCRdb re-called the 5' RACE reads, giving one row per CDR3 protein. The profile shows about 940,000 distinct CDR3 sequences, around 48% of them singletons. The sample taken for sequencing was blood. The source of these receptors is a young man in good health.

The sample holds a few counts of this clonotype. This chain connects TRBV10-3 to TRBJ2-3; no clear D. The length of the CDR3 is 13 residues. V was pared by 5 bases and J by 2 bases, with 8 bases between. The germline gives CDR1 ENHRY, CDR2 SYGVKD. The CDR3, as DNA: TGTGCCATCAGTATAAGCGACACAGATACGCAGTATTTT. Translated: CAISISDTDTQYF.

This clonotype was recorded a few times. The J gene is TRBJ2-4, the V gene TRBV6-5; D uncertain. V shed 0 bases and J shed 1 base, with 10 bases lying between them. The germline gives CDR1 MNHEY, CDR2 SVGAGI. CDR3 length equals 16 residues. CDR3 nucleotide sequence: TGTGCCAGCAGTTACTCGGGCGACACGGCCAAAAACATTCAGTACTTC. Translation gives CASSYSGDTAKNIQYF.

The V gene is TRBV28, the J gene TRBJ2-7, with D possibly matching TRBD2 (5 bases). The length of the CDR3 is 13 residues. Trimming pared 3 bases from V and 3 bases from J, leaving 9 bases between. From germline, CDR1 is MDHEN and CDR2 SYDVKM. Here the CDR3 reads CASSLYGVYEQYF. CDR3 nucleotide sequence: TGTGCCAGCAGTTTGTACGGGGTCTACGAGCAGTACTTC.

This clonotype has more than one count but fewer than ten. DNA for the CDR3: TGCAGTGCTGTCCGGGACAGCCAGAACACTGAAGCTTTCTTT. Amino acids: CSAVRDSQNTEAFF. The chain joins TRBV20-1 to TRBJ1-1; TRBD1 matches 7 bases. The trim removed 5 bases at V and 1 base at J, leaving 7 bases unmatched. The CDR3 runs to 14 residues. Per germline, CDR1 DFQATT and CDR2 SNEGSKA (reference sequence).

V gene TRBV20-1 combines with J gene TRBJ2-7; 9 nucleotides align to TRBD2. The CDR3 is 15 residues long. The germline V gene encodes CDR1 DFQATT and CDR2 SNEGSKA (reference sequence). J lost 1 base, V lost 5 bases, and 9 bases had no gene match. CDR3 DNA sequence: TGCAGTGCTGGCGGGGGGGCAGCCCAATCCTACGAGCAGTACTTC. It translates to CSAGGGAAQSYEQYF.

This clonotype was seen more than once but under ten times. V usage is TRBV25-1 and J usage is TRBJ1-6, with TRBD1 identical over 9 bases. The length of the CDR3 is 16 residues. With V trimmed by 3 bases and J by 1 base, 1 base remained unmatched. CDR1 is MGHDK, CDR2 SYGVNS, per germline. The CDR3 loop reads CASSEDRGSYNSPLHF. The CDR3, as DNA: TGTGCCAGCAGTGAGGACAGGGGATCCTATAATTCACCCCTCCACTTT.

This clonotype was observed a few times. V usage is TRBV24-1 and J usage is TRBJ1-2; TRBD1 matches at 7 bases. CDR3 size: 13 residues. Trimming removed 8 bases from V and 2 bases from J; junction bases left unmatched: 4. Germline assignment: CDR1 KGHDR and CDR2 SFDVKD. CDR3 in amino acids: CATNSGQNYGYTF. The CDR3 nucleotides are TGTGCCACCAATTCGGGACAGAACTATGGCTACACCTTC.

Only a few counts were recorded for this clonotype. The rearrangement links TRBV7-2 to TRBJ1-2, with D unclear. Germline V gene sequence: CDR1 SGHTA, CDR2 FQGNSA. This CDR3 has 13 residues. V lost 1 base and J lost 4, with 7 bases in between. CDR3 sequence reads: CASSLGDVYGYTF. The CDR3 DNA reads as TGTGCCAGCAGCTTAGGAGACGTCTATGGCTACACCTTC.

In this sample, this clonotype turned up once. The V call is TRBV29-1, the J call TRBJ2-3; D is possibly TRBD2 (5 bases). Deletions cut 8 bases from V and 6 bases from J, with 18 bases between. Germline V gene sequence: CDR1 SQVTM, CDR2 ANQGSEA. The CDR3 length is 13 residues. CDR3 region: CSTRGSSSDTQYF. The CDR3 nucleotides read TGCAGCACCCGCGGGTCAAGTTCGGATACGCAGTATTTT.

The chain is built from TRBV20-1 and TRBJ2-3; weak D call: TRBD1 (6 bases). CDR3 length equals 14 residues. The V gene lost 5 bases and the J gene lost 2 bases, with 14 bases spanning the gap. Germline values: CDR1 DFQATT, CDR2 SNEGSKA (reference sequence). The CDR3 DNA follows: TGCAGTGCTCCTGGGACATATAACACAGATACGCAGTATTTT. Its protein is CSAPGTYNTDTQYF.

This clonotype was seen a handful of times. J is TRBJ2-1 and V is TRBV12-3 or TRBV12-4, with D unclear. The CDR3 has 17 amino acids. Trimming took 3 bases from V and 1 from J, leaving 16 bases between them. The CDR3 region is CASSLSVTPKSYNEQFF. Here the CDR3 DNA reads TGTGCCAGCAGTTTGAGTGTCACCCCGAAGTCCTACAATGAGCAGTTCTTC.

CDR3 region: CSARDLTRTPYEQYF. CDR3 sequence (DNA): TGCAGTGCTAGAGACTTGACAAGAACGCCCTACGAGCAGTACTTC. The chain links TRBV20-1 to TRBJ2-7; D call uncertain. V lost 0 bases and J 2 bases, leaving 14 bases between the germline ends. This CDR3 contains 15 residues. Germline CDR1 and CDR2: DFQATT and SNEGSKA (reference sequence).

The chain carries TRBV9 and TRBJ2-1; 8 bases match TRBD2. CDR3 size: 16 residues. Germline trimming cut 6 bases from V and 8 bases from J; bases unmatched to any gene: 16. The germline CDR1 and CDR2 sequences are SGDLS and YYNGEE. Here the CDR3 DNA reads TGTGCCAGCACCCCGGGGACTAGTCGGCTCGTCGATGAGCAGTTCTTC. Protein: CASTPGTSRLVDEQFF.